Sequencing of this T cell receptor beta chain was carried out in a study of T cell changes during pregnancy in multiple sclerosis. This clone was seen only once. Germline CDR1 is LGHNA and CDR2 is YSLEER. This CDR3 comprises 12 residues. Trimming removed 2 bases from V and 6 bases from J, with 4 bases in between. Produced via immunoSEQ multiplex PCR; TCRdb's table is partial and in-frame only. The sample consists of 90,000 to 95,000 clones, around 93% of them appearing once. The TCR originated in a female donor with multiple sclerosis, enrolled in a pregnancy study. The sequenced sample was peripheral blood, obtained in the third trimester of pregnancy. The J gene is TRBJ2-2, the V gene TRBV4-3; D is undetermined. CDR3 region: CASSQPPGELFF. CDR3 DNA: TGCGCCAGCAGCCAACCTCCCGGGGAGCTGTTTTTT.